A selection of T cell receptor beta chains follows, all from one sample in a study of cytomegalovirus exposure and HLA in healthy donors. Assay used: immunoSEQ multiplex PCR; TCRdb lists only in-frame clones, some missing. The table includes about 150,000 clones, 75% to 90% detected once. The sequencing input was PBMCs. The source of these receptors is a male donor in good health and CMV-seronegative. CDR3s include the opening cysteine and the closing phenylalanine or tryptophan. The D gene is left open where the match is weak. Rows give clone size only sometimes, using once, few, many, or a class for an expanded clone.

d_call j_call v_call clone_size cdr3_nt cdr3_aa
NA TRBJ1-1 TRBV10-3 few TGTGCCATCGGGGGGGGGCGGACCGTCACTGAAGCTTTCTTT CAIGGGRTVTEAFF
TRBD1 TRBJ1-2 TRBV4-3 NA TGCGCCAGCAGCCAAGGCCTTTCCGGGACAGTCGGTGGCTACACCTTC CASSQGLSGTVGGYTF
NA TRBJ2-7 TRBV25-1 NA TGTGCCAGCAGTCGGAGCCTCGAGCAGTACTTC CASSRSLEQYF
TRBD1 TRBJ1-1 TRBV18 NA TGTGCCAGCTCACCGGGGACAGACCCTCAGGGAGCTTTCTTT CASSPGTDPQGAFF
TRBD1 TRBJ1-1 TRBV7-9 few TGTGCCAGCAGCTCAGAGGGGGCGCGTGGGACTGAAGCTTTCTTT CASSSEGARGTEAFF
TRBD1 TRBJ2-3 TRBV27 NA TGTGCCAGCAGTCCCGGACAGGGGGCTAGCACAGATACGCAGTATTTT CASSPGQGASTDTQYF
NA TRBJ1-2 TRBV19 NA TGTGCCAGCCGCGACAGAACAATAAGTAACTATGGCTACACCTTC CASRDRTISNYGYTF
TRBD1 TRBJ2-2 TRBV7-2 NA TGTGCCAGCAGCTTACGACAGGGATGGACCGGGGAGCTGTTTTTT CASSLRQGWTGELFF
NA TRBJ1-5 TRBV6-1 NA TGTGCCAGCAGTGAAGCGCGGGACTATCAGCCCCAGCATTTT CASSEARDYQPQHF
NA TRBJ1-6 TRBV6-1 once TGTGCCAGCAGTGGTAACAGGGACTCCTATAATTCACCCCTCCACTTT CASSGNRDSYNSPLHF
TRBD1 TRBJ2-2 TRBV7-2 NA TGTGCCAGCAGCGAGGACAGGGCGAGCACCGGGGAGCTGTTTTTT CASSEDRASTGELFF
NA TRBJ2-2 TRBV2 NA TGTGCCAGCATCCTAACGGGGATGGGGACCGGGGAGCTGTTTTTT CASILTGMGTGELFF
NA TRBJ2-5 TRBV2 NA TGTGCCAGCAGTTTCACTGAGCGCCAAGAGACCCAGTACTTC CASSFTERQETQYF
TRBD1 TRBJ1-1 TRBV30 NA TGTGCCTGGATAAGGACAGGGAACACTGAAGCTTTCTTT CAWIRTGNTEAFF
NA TRBJ1-5 TRBV7-9 NA TGTGCCAGCAGCTCCCGGGGGGGTGATCAGCCCCAGCATTTT CASSSRGGDQPQHF
TRBD1 TRBJ1-4 TRBV29-1 NA TGCAGCGTTGAAGATCAGGACAGGGGGGGAAAACTGTTTTTT CSVEDQDRGGKLFF
TRBD1 TRBJ2-3 TRBV7-6 NA TGTGCCAGCAGCTTAATGACAGGGGGCGTAGATACGCAGTATTTT CASSLMTGGVDTQYF
TRBD1 TRBJ2-1 TRBV13 once TGTGCCAGCAGCTTAGTTACAGGGGGCTTCTGGAATGAGCAGTTCTTC CASSLVTGGFWNEQFF
NA TRBJ1-3 TRBV27 NA TGTGCCAGCAGTCCACAGGGATCTGGAAACACCATATATTTT CASSPQGSGNTIYF
NA TRBJ1-5 TRBV27 NA TGTGCCAGCAGTTTTTCCGGACAGTTTTTTCAGCCCCAGCATTTT CASSFSGQFFQPQHF
TRBD1 TRBJ1-1 TRBV30 NA TGTGCCTGGAACCTCAGACAGGGGGGGAACACTGAAGCTTTCTTT CAWNLRQGGNTEAFF
NA TRBJ1-2 TRBV11-2 NA TGTGCCAGCAGCTTGCCTTCCAGGGGTTGGGGCTATGGCTACACCTTC CASSLPSRGWGYGYTF
NA TRBJ2-7 TRBV14 NA TGTGCCAGCAGCCAAGAGAGTACGGTCCCCTACGAGCAGTACTTC CASSQESTVPYEQYF
NA TRBJ1-1 TRBV7-8 NA TGTGCCAGCAGTCTCACAGGCAACACTGAAGCTTTCTTT CASSLTGNTEAFF
TRBD1 TRBJ1-2 TRBV7-6 NA TGTGCCAGCAGCTTAGCGGGACAGCGGTCACATGGCTACACCTTC CASSLAGQRSHGYTF
NA TRBJ1-5 TRBV6-6 NA TGTGCCAGCCGCGCCACGTCGTCGGGGGAAAATCAGCCCCAGCATTTT CASRATSSGENQPQHF
NA TRBJ1-6 TRBV9 NA TGTGCCAGCAGCGTAGGGCCAGATAATTCACCCCTCCACTTT CASSVGPDNSPLHF
NA TRBJ2-6 TRBV5-1 NA TGCGCCAGCAGCTTGGCCGCCGGAGGATCTGGGGCCAACGTCCTGACTTTC CASSLAAGGSGANVLTF
TRBD1 TRBJ1-5 TRBV9 NA TGTGCCAGCAGCGGGACAGGGGAGTGGGGCCAGCCCCAGCATTTT CASSGTGEWGQPQHF
NA TRBJ1-3 TRBV27 few TGTGCCAGCAGTTTTGACCCCCGACGGGGAGACACCATATATTTT CASSFDPRRGDTIYF
NA TRBJ2-3 TRBV7-9 NA TGTGCCAGCAGCTTAGGGCCGGATACGCAGTATTTT CASSLGPDTQYF
TRBD1 TRBJ2-5 TRBV2 NA TGTGCCAGCAGTATCCGAGGACAGGGGATTAAGACCCAGTACTTC CASSIRGQGIKTQYF
NA TRBJ1-1 TRBV5-1 NA TGCGCCAGCAGCGAAAAAGGGGATTACACTGAAGCTTTCTTT CASSEKGDYTEAFF
TRBD1 TRBJ2-7 TRBV5-1 NA TGCGCCAGCAAGGGACAGGGGGCGAGGTACGAGCAGTACTTC CASKGQGARYEQYF
NA TRBJ2-7 TRBV18 NA TGTGCCAGCTCACCACCGGCCAGCTACGAGCAGTACTTC CASSPPASYEQYF
NA TRBJ2-7 TRBV6-1 NA TGTGCCAGCAGTGAACCCACTAGAAGCGGCTACGAGCAGTACTTC CASSEPTRSGYEQYF
NA TRBJ2-7 TRBV6-1 NA TGTGCCAGCAGTAGGACAACTTTATACGAGCAGTACTTC CASSRTTLYEQYF
TRBD1 TRBJ2-7 TRBV14 NA TGTGCCAGCAGCCGAAGGCGGACAGGGGCTCGGGAGCAGTACTTC CASSRRRTGAREQYF
TRBD2 TRBJ2-3 TRBV7-6 NA TGTGCCAGCAGCTTAGCGGTCCTAGCGGGGGTCTCAGATACGCAGTATTTT CASSLAVLAGVSDTQYF
NA TRBJ2-2 TRBV18 NA TGTGCCAGCTCACCTGGACTCAACACCGGGGAGCTGTTTTTT CASSPGLNTGELFF
TRBD1 TRBJ1-5 TRBV5-5 NA TGTGCCAGCAGCCTTGGGACAGGGAGCAATCAGCCCCAGCATTTT CASSLGTGSNQPQHF
NA TRBJ1-5 TRBV6-1 NA TGTGCCAGCAGTGCGGGACTGCGGGGGAATCAGCCCCAGCATTTT CASSAGLRGNQPQHF
TRBD2 TRBJ2-3 TRBV9 once TGTGCCAGCAGCGTAGGTTTAAGCGGGGGGGTGACAGATACGCAGTATTTT CASSVGLSGGVTDTQYF
NA TRBJ1-2 TRBV10-3 NA TGTGCCATCACCCTAGACAGTTCCAACAACTATGGCTACACCTTC CAITLDSSNNYGYTF
NA TRBJ1-4 TRBV2 NA TGTGCCAGCAGTTTTTTATCCTCAACTAATGAAAAACTGTTTTTT CASSFLSSTNEKLFF
TRBD1 TRBJ1-6 TRBV9 few TGTGCCAGCAGCGCAGGGACCGGGACAGGAAATTCACCCCTCCACTTT CASSAGTGTGNSPLHF
TRBD2 TRBJ2-7 TRBV27 NA TGTGCCAGCAGTTTTCTCACCAGCGGGGGTGGTGAGCAGTACTTC CASSFLTSGGGEQYF
NA TRBJ1-2 TRBV4-2 NA TGTGCCAGCAGCCCCTCCCAGCGGCCCGAAGACTATGGCTACACCTTC CASSPSQRPEDYGYTF
NA TRBJ1-3 TRBV6-6 NA TGTGCCAGCAGTTATGAGGGCAGCTCTGGAAACACCATATATTTT CASSYEGSSGNTIYF
NA TRBJ1-6 TRBV5-1 once TGCGCCAGCAGCTTGGCGGGGGGTTCGTATTCACCCCTCCACTTT CASSLAGGSYSPLHF
NA TRBJ1-3 TRBV6-5 NA TGTGCCAGCAGTCGCGGGAGCTCTGGAAACACCATATATTTT CASSRGSSGNTIYF
TRBD2 TRBJ2-7 TRBV11-2 NA TGTGCCAGCAGCTCCCAAATAGCGGGGGGTTCAAGCGAGCAGTACTTC CASSSQIAGGSSEQYF
TRBD1 TRBJ2-7 TRBV5-1 NA TGCGCCAGCAGCTTGGCCGGGACAGGAGATTACGAGCAGTACTTC CASSLAGTGDYEQYF
TRBD1 TRBJ2-7 TRBV6-1 NA TGTGCCAGCAGACGGGACAGGCGCTCCTACGAGCAGTACTTC CASRRDRRSYEQYF
NA TRBJ1-3 TRBV7-9 NA TGTGCCAGCAGTTACTCTGGAAACACCATATATTTT CASSYSGNTIYF